The next 27 T cell receptor beta chains were all read from a single sample in a study of blood T cells in healthy people across ages. Primers used in a second PCR of roughly 6 to 11 cycles were a sample-barcoded 5' primer and a J-beta primer mix. One entry per CDR3 protein results from TCRdb running MiXCR on the 5' RACE reads. Of approximately 800,000 distinct CDR3 sequences listed, 25% to 30% were seen once; the top ten hold 3%. The same data also contributed to another study, on T cells of mothers and their children.

The material sequenced was blood. The receptors were sampled from a boy aged 5-17 years in good health.

This clonotype has more than one count but fewer than ten. V usage is TRBV7-9 and J usage is TRBJ2-5; 11 bases are a match to TRBD2. CDR1 is SEHNR and CDR2 is FQNEAQ in the germline V gene (reference sequence). This CDR3 is 16 amino acids long. With 5 bases clipped from V and 4 bases from J, the junction kept 9 bases outside the gene matches. CDR3 nucleotide sequence: TGTGCCAGCAGCCGTCGGCCGGGACTAGCGGTAGAGACCCAGTACTTC. The encoded protein is CASSRRPGLAVETQYF.

This clonotype has a single count. This CDR3 reads CSARSAEGAAGANVLTF. The CDR3 DNA reads as TGCAGTGCTAGGTCGGCGGAGGGGGCGGCTGGGGCCAACGTCCTGACTTTC. The rearrangement joins TRBV20-1 to TRBJ2-6, with a possible D match to TRBD1 (7 bases). V was trimmed by 3 bases and J by 2 bases, leaving 17 bases between them. CDR3 length equals 17 residues. Germline V CDR1 and CDR2: DFQATT, SNEGSKA (reference sequence).

V is TRBV29-1 and J is TRBJ1-5, with D uncertain. Germline loops: CDR1 SQVTM, CDR2 ANQGSEA. The V end was cut by 6 bases, the J end by 1 base, with 10 bases between. This CDR3 region has 13 residues. In DNA form, the CDR3 reads TGCAGCGTGGCCGACACAAGCAATCAGCCCCAGCATTTT. Its protein is CSVADTSNQPQHF.

The rearrangement joins TRBV12-3 or TRBV12-4 to TRBJ1-1; maybe TRBD1 (5 bases). Trimming took 3 bases from V and 11 from J, leaving 16 bases between them. This CDR3 is 13 amino acids long. The CDR3 here is CASSLTNRKGAFF. In DNA form, the CDR3 reads TGTGCCAGCAGTTTGACTAATCGTAAGGGGGCTTTCTTT.

This chain links TRBV5-1 with TRBJ2-3; D is possibly TRBD1 or TRBD2 (5 bases each). The CDR3 is made up of 15 amino acids. Germline V gene data show CDR1 as SGHRS and CDR2 as YFSETQ. Deletions cut 2 bases from V and 2 bases from J, with 12 bases between. This CDR3 is CASSLGIGTTDTQYF. The CDR3 nucleotides read TGCGCCAGCAGCTTAGGCATCGGGACCACAGATACGCAGTATTTT.

This clonotype was seen a handful of times. The chain has TRBV6-5 and TRBJ2-7, with TRBD1 matching 7 bases. CDR3 length: 13 amino acids. Trimming cost V 8 bases and J 6 bases; bases outside gene matches: 10. Germline V gene sequence: CDR1 MNHEY, CDR2 SVGAGI. CDR3 nucleotides: TGTGCCAGCGGATGGACAGGAAGGGGCGAGCAGTACTTC. Its translation: CASGWTGRGEQYF.

The genes are TRBV12-3 or TRBV12-4 and TRBJ2-5; 7 bases are shared with TRBD1. The CDR3 is 14 amino acids. V was clipped by 5 bases and J by 2 bases; unmatched bases: 5. CDR3 coding DNA: TGTGCCAGCAGTGGGGGACAGTCACAAGAGACCCAGTACTTC. It specifies CASSGGQSQETQYF.

With respect to this clonotype: This is likely a read error, given that the CDR3 carries no conserved phenylalanine or tryptophan at its end. The chain couples TRBV27 to TRBJ1-2; D remains ambiguous. CDR3 size: 14 residues. Germline V gene lookup returns CDR1 MNHEY and CDR2 SMNVEV (reference sequence). V was trimmed by 0 bases and J by 5 bases, leaving 10 bases between them. In DNA form, the CDR3 reads TGTGCCAGCAGTTTATCGCCTCCGGGGTATGGCTACACCATC. Translating gives CASSLSPPGYGYTI.

The table lists this clonotype with a few counts. V usage is TRBV20-1 and J usage is TRBJ2-4; D gene uncertain. This CDR3 has 11 residues. The V end was cut by 7 bases, the J end by 5 bases, with 9 bases between. Per germline, CDR1 DFQATT and CDR2 SNEGSKA (reference sequence). CDR3 protein: CSGGRENIQYF. The CDR3 nucleotides are TGCAGTGGGGGTAGGGAAAACATTCAGTACTTC.

Only a few counts were recorded for this clonotype. This chain connects TRBV20-1 to TRBJ2-5; D is undetermined. Germline-derived CDR1 and CDR2 are DFQATT and SNEGSKA (reference sequence). This CDR3 spans 13 amino acids. The V end was cut by 0 bases, the J end by 4 bases, with 9 bases between. The CDR3, as DNA: TGCAGTGCTAGAGATTCCGACCGAGAGACCCAGTACTTC. Its translation is CSARDSDRETQYF.

The chain is built from TRBV29-1 and TRBJ2-5; TRBD1 matches at 11 bases. The J call could be wrong; TRBJ2-7 is a better fit for the DNA end. Germline assignment: CDR1 SQVTM and CDR2 ANQGSEA. CDR3 length: 13 amino acids. The CDR3 region is CSGGQGADYEQYF. CDR3 sequence (DNA): TGCAGCGGTGGACAGGGGGCTGACTACGAGCAGTACTTC.

This clonotype was counted only a few times. This chain joins TRBV7-3 and TRBJ2-7; D perhaps matches TRBD2 (6 bases). CDR3 length equals 14 residues. V lost 5 bases and J lost 2, with 13 bases in between. Germline V gene data show CDR1 as SGHTA and CDR2 as FQGTGA. Written as DNA, the CDR3 is TGTGCCAGCAGCGCTGCGGGGTCGACCTACGAGCAGTACTTC. Translated: CASSAAGSTYEQYF.

This clonotype showed up just a few times. The chain is built from TRBV24-1 and TRBJ2-7; 10 bases match TRBD1. The CDR3 spans 15 residues. With 4 bases clipped from V and 6 bases from J, the junction kept 8 bases outside the gene matches. In germline, CDR1 is KGHDR, CDR2 SFDVKD. CDR3 coding DNA: TGTGCCACCAGTGACCAGGGACAGGGGAAGGGCGAGCAGTACTTC. Residues: CATSDQGQGKGEQYF.

The chain uses TRBV6-5 and TRBJ1-2, with D uncertain. Germline lookup yields CDR1 MNHEY and CDR2 SVGAGI. The CDR3 length is 14 residues. The germline V and J ends were trimmed by 4 bases and 1 base, with 10 bases remaining between them. The CDR3 sequence is CASSFGRVNYGYTF. In DNA, the CDR3 is TGTGCCAGCAGTTTTGGTCGGGTTAACTATGGCTACACCTTC.

This clonotype has a handful of counts. The gene calls are TRBV6-1 and TRBJ1-1; no definite D call. This CDR3 has 14 amino acids. CDR1 is MNHNS, CDR2 SASEGT, per germline. The CDR3 loop is CTCDPREGNTEAFF. As DNA, the CDR3 is TGTACCTGCGACCCCCGGGAGGGAAACACTGAAGCTTTCTTT.

The chain employs TRBV5-5 and TRBJ1-1, with 9 bases aligning to TRBD1. This CDR3 is built from 17 residues. J was trimmed by 0 bases and V by 3 bases; bases with no gene match: 9. Germline V gene data show CDR1 as SGHKS and CDR2 as YYEKEE (reference sequence). The CDR3 region has the DNA TGTGCCAGCAGCTCAAGCCCGGGACAGGGCCTGAACACTGAAGCTTTCTTT. Translation gives CASSSSPGQGLNTEAFF. The entire variable domain, with the rest obtained from reference TRBV5-5 and TRBJ1-1, is as follows: DAGVTQSPTHLIKTRGQQVTLRCSPISGHKSVSWYQQVLGQGPQFIFQYYEKEERGRGNFPDRFSARQFPNYSSELNVNALLLGDSALYLCASSSSPGQGLNTEAFFGQGTRLTVV.

The chain recombines TRBV20-1 with TRBJ2-1, with 12 bases that match TRBD2. Matching the DNA end better, TRBJ2-5 makes the J call doubtful. Germline V gives CDR1 DFQATT, CDR2 SNEGSKA (reference sequence). The CDR3 loop spans 15 amino acids. CDR3 coding DNA: TGCAGTGCTCATCTAGCGGGGGGGACACAAGAGACCCAGTACTTC. Amino acid sequence: CSAHLAGGTQETQYF.

The table lists this clonotype with a count of one. The chain's CDR3 is CSGVPARGRGGYGYTF. The CDR3 DNA reads as TGCAGCGGGGTTCCGGCCAGGGGGCGAGGAGGGTATGGCTACACCTTC. The chain carries TRBV29-1 and TRBJ1-2; TRBD1 agrees at 8 bases. Unmatched junction bases numbered 18, after V lost 7 bases and J lost 5 bases. Germline V CDR1 and CDR2: SQVTM, ANQGSEA. This CDR3 is 16 amino acids long.

The chain couples TRBV6-2 or TRBV6-3 to TRBJ2-5; perhaps TRBD2 as D (6 bases). Trimming cost V 8 bases and J 6 bases, with 16 bases left between them. This CDR3 is 13 amino acids long. Germline loops: CDR1 MNHEY, CDR2 SVGEGT. The DNA of the CDR3 is TGTGCCAGCGTTCTATCCGGGGGAAAGACCCAGTACTTC. Translating it yields CASVLSGGKTQYF.

This sequence joins TRBV20-1 and TRBJ2-5, with 7 positions matching TRBD2. Germline V gene lookup returns CDR1 DFQATT and CDR2 SNEGSKA (reference sequence). This CDR3 contains 17 residues. With 0 bases clipped from V and 1 base from J, the junction kept 11 bases outside the gene matches. The chain's CDR3 is CSARDARLAAFQETQYF. As DNA, the CDR3 is TGCAGTGCTAGAGATGCCCGACTAGCCGCTTTCCAAGAGACCCAGTACTTC.

This clonotype has only a few counts. CDR3 sequence: CASSYSSGGANEQFF. The CDR3 DNA reads as TGTGCCAGCAGTTACTCTAGCGGGGGGGCCAATGAGCAGTTCTTC. The chain is built from TRBV6-5 and TRBJ2-1; TRBD2 matches at 11 bases. This CDR3 region has 15 residues. J was trimmed by 6 bases and V by 0 bases; bases with no gene match: 1. Germline V gene lookup returns CDR1 MNHEY and CDR2 SVGAGI.

This clonotype was counted only a few times. The final CDR3 position lacks the conserved phenylalanine or tryptophan, pointing to a likely read error. This sequence joins TRBV12-3 or TRBV12-4 and TRBJ1-4, with TRBD1 matching 7 bases. The CDR3 runs to 14 residues. Trimming cost V 1 base and J 9 bases; bases outside gene matches: 5. CDR3 DNA sequence: TGTGCCAGCAGTTTAGGGCAGGGGGGGCAAAAACTGTTTTCT. It translates to CASSLGQGGQKLFS.

V usage is TRBV10-1 and J usage is TRBJ2-5; D perhaps matches TRBD1 (6 bases). The J call is in doubt because the DNA end fits TRBJ2-7 better. The CDR3 runs 14 residues. Germline V gives CDR1 WNHNN, CDR2 SYGVQD (reference sequence). CDR3 coding DNA: TGCGCCAGCAGTGAGGGCAAGGGACACTACGAGCAGTACTTC. Translating it yields CASSEGKGHYEQYF.

This clonotype was seen only a few times. This rearrangement joins TRBV25-1 to TRBJ2-4, with 10 bases that match TRBD1. The CDR3 totals 17 residues. Trimming took 3 bases from V and 5 from J; bases not matched to a gene: 10. Germline V gene data show CDR1 as MGHDK and CDR2 as SYGVNS. CDR3: CASSDPGTGASENIQYF. DNA for the CDR3: TGTGCCAGCAGTGACCCAGGGACAGGGGCCAGCGAAAACATTCAGTACTTC.

This clonotype turned up a few times. CDR3 DNA sequence: TGTGCCAGCAGCAGGAGGGAGGCTAACTATGGCTACACCTTC. It codes for CASSRREANYGYTF. The V and J genes are TRBV3-1 and TRBJ1-2; unclear D gene. The ends were cut back, 5 bases at V and 0 bases at J, with 10 bases in the middle. CDR1 LGHDT and CDR2 YNNKEL come from the germline V gene (reference sequence). This CDR3 spans 14 amino acids.

CDR3 bases: TGTGCCATCAGGCAGGGGCCAGGGGAAAAACTGTTTTTT. Translating it yields CAIRQGPGEKLFF. V gene TRBV10-3 combines with J gene TRBJ1-4; a possible D gene is TRBD1 (6 bases). This CDR3 region has 13 residues. With 6 bases removed from V and 8 bases from J, the gap between germline ends came to 13 bases. Per the germline V gene, CDR1 is ENHRY and CDR2 is SYGVKD.

The chain has TRBV30 and TRBJ2-2, with 8 bases lining up with TRBD2. This CDR3 region has 16 residues. Germline values: CDR1 GTSNPN, CDR2 SVGIG (reference sequence). V shed 0 bases and J 2 bases; nucleotides not matched to a gene: 5. CDR3: CAWSVRRGGNTGELFF. CDR3 nucleotide sequence: TGTGCCTGGAGTGTACGACGGGGGGGCAACACCGGGGAGCTGTTTTTT.